Listed below are T cell receptor beta chains from one sample, sequenced in a study of cytomegalovirus exposure and HLA in healthy donors. TCRdb's table, derived via immunoSEQ multiplex PCR, lists solely in-frame clones and lacks some. Among about 140,000 clones listed, roughly four fifths were seen once. The sequencing sample was made of PBMCs. These TCRs come from a female donor in good health and CMV-seronegative. The CDR3 runs from the conserved cysteine through the conserved F or W. The D gene is left open where the match is weak. Only part of the rows carry a size: once, few, many, or a class if the clone is expanded.

NA	TRBV6-1	TRBJ2-7	NA	CASSLQANYEQYF	TGTGCCAGCAGTTTACAGGCGAACTACGAGCAGTACTTC
TRBD1	TRBV6-6	TRBJ1-2	NA	CASSGTGGAYPYGYTF	TGTGCCAGCAGTGGGACAGGGGGCGCGTACCCCTATGGCTACACCTTC
NA	TRBV10-2	TRBJ1-1	NA	CASSESTSGNTEAFF	TGCGCCAGCAGTGAGTCGACAAGTGGGAACACTGAAGCTTTCTTT
TRBD2	TRBV9	TRBJ2-2	NA	CASSVVAGVTGELFF	TGTGCCAGCAGCGTAGTCGCGGGGGTCACCGGGGAGCTGTTTTTT
NA	TRBV5-1	TRBJ2-1	once	CAGSSWAANNEQFF	TGCGCCGGCAGCTCGTGGGCAGCCAACAATGAGCAGTTCTTC
NA	TRBV2	TRBJ2-5	NA	CASSPGVETQYF	TGTGCCAGCAGTCCAGGTGTAGAGACCCAGTACTTC
NA	TRBV6-1	TRBJ1-5	NA	CASTDRRENQPQHF	TGTGCCAGCACCGACCGGCGGGAAAATCAGCCCCAGCATTTT
NA	TRBV27	TRBJ2-7	NA	CASSLRGYEQYF	TGTGCCAGCAGTTTAAGGGGCTACGAGCAGTACTTC
NA	TRBV28	TRBJ1-1	NA	CASRLRYTEAFF	TGTGCCAGCCGCTTGCGTTACACTGAAGCTTTCTTT
TRBD1	TRBV5-4	TRBJ1-4	NA	CASSRSGTGGEKLFF	TGTGCCAGCAGCCGAAGCGGGACAGGAGGGGAAAAACTGTTTTTT
NA	TRBV19	TRBJ2-7	NA	CASARGGATYEQYF	TGTGCCAGCGCTAGGGGCGGGGCTACCTACGAGCAGTACTTC
NA	TRBV9	TRBJ2-4	NA	CASSVDLGGGNIQYF	TGTGCCAGCAGCGTAGACTTAGGGGGAGGGAACATTCAGTACTTC
NA	TRBV19	TRBJ2-2	NA	CASRLYSNANTGELFF	TGTGCCAGTAGGCTTTACAGCAACGCGAACACCGGGGAGCTGTTTTTT
TRBD1	TRBV6-5	TRBJ1-1	NA	CASRSQGAGTEAFF	TGTGCCAGCAGGTCACAGGGGGCAGGAACTGAAGCTTTCTTT
NA	TRBV7-3	TRBJ1-3	NA	CASSFGGTSGNTIYF	TGTGCCAGCAGCTTCGGCGGCACCTCTGGAAACACCATATATTTT
NA	TRBV2	TRBJ1-2	NA	CASSISGLSDGYTF	TGTGCCAGCAGTATCTCGGGACTCTCGGACGGCTACACCTTC
NA	TRBV4-1	TRBJ2-1	many	CASSQTGGANEQFF	TGCGCCAGCAGCCAAACAGGTGGGGCCAATGAGCAGTTCTTC
NA	TRBV10-2	TRBJ1-1	NA	CASSESTGSEAFF	TGCGCCAGCAGTGAGTCGACGGGAAGTGAAGCTTTCTTT
NA	TRBV13	TRBJ2-5	NA	CASSLRQEETQYF	TGTGCCAGCAGCTTAAGGCAGGAAGAGACCCAGTACTTC
NA	TRBV18	TRBJ2-5	NA	CASSPQTGAGETQYF	TGTGCCAGCTCACCACAGACTGGGGCGGGGGAGACCCAGTACTTC
NA	TRBV2	TRBJ2-1	NA	CASRGQFSYNEQFF	TGTGCCAGCAGGGGGCAGTTCTCCTACAATGAGCAGTTCTTC
NA	TRBV9	TRBJ1-2	NA	CASSDRVEGYTF	TGTGCCAGCAGCGACAGGGTAGAGGGCTACACCTTC
NA	TRBV27	TRBJ2-5	once	CASSFVGLETQYF	TGTGCCAGCAGTTTCGTGGGGCTGGAGACCCAGTACTTC
NA	TRBV2	TRBJ2-6	once	CASKIGGANVLTF	TGTGCCAGCAAGATCGGTGGGGCCAACGTCCTGACTTTC
NA	TRBV7-9	TRBJ1-1	NA	CASSFSGALGMNTEAFF	TGTGCCAGCAGCTTTTCAGGGGCGCTTGGAATGAACACTGAAGCTTTCTTT
NA	TRBV7-9	TRBJ2-5	few	CASSRDVQETQYF	TGTGCCAGCAGCCGGGATGTCCAAGAGACCCAGTACTTC
NA	TRBV11-1	TRBJ2-7	NA	CASSSISSGVGEQYF	TGTGCCAGCAGCTCCATCAGTTCGGGAGTTGGCGAGCAGTACTTC
NA	TRBV10-3	TRBJ1-5	NA	CAISEVGRGQPQHF	TGTGCCATCAGTGAAGTTGGGAGAGGGCAGCCCCAGCATTTT
NA	TRBV20-1	TRBJ2-7	few	CSASRSPLEYF	TGCAGTGCTAGTCGGTCACCCCTAGAGTACTTC
TRBD1	TRBV5-4	TRBJ1-1	NA	CASSNGQGRNTEAFF	TGTGCCAGCAGCAATGGACAGGGGAGGAACACTGAAGCTTTCTTT
TRBD1	TRBV25-1	TRBJ2-7	NA	CASSEWAGTAAEQYF	TGTGCCAGCAGTGAATGGGCCGGGACAGCGGCCGAGCAGTACTTC
NA	TRBV30	TRBJ1-1	NA	CAWTAEGAEAFF	TGTGCCTGGACCGCCGAGGGGGCTGAAGCTTTCTTT
NA	TRBV7-9	TRBJ1-5	NA	CSSSGPGTDPFYSNQPQHF	TGTTCCAGCAGCGGACCCGGGACTGACCCATTCTATAGCAATCAGCCCCAGCATTTT
TRBD2	TRBV7-8	TRBJ2-1	NA	CASSSGLAGRAEQFF	TGTGCCAGCAGCTCAGGACTAGCGGGAAGGGCTGAGCAGTTCTTC
TRBD2	TRBV11-3	TRBJ2-7	NA	CASSFPQREGRYEQYF	TGTGCCAGCAGCTTCCCTCAGCGGGAGGGCCGGTACGAGCAGTACTTC
NA	TRBV7-8	TRBJ2-5	NA	CASSLTRVQETQYF	TGTGCCAGCAGCCTGACCCGGGTCCAAGAGACCCAGTACTTC
NA	TRBV7-9	TRBJ2-7	NA	CASSLGQTPTREQYF	TGTGCCAGCAGCTTAGGACAGACTCCGACCCGGGAGCAGTACTTC
NA	TRBV9	TRBJ2-1	NA	CASSVGYRNNEQFF	TGTGCCAGCAGCGTAGGTTATAGAAACAATGAGCAGTTCTTC
TRBD1	TRBV19	TRBJ2-1	NA	CASSGTGGVGNEQFF	TGTGCCAGTAGCGGGACAGGGGGAGTTGGCAATGAGCAGTTCTTC
TRBD2	TRBV6-1	TRBJ2-7	NA	CASSEATAGGPHEQYF	TGTGCCAGCAGTGAAGCGACAGCGGGAGGGCCTCACGAGCAGTACTTC
NA	TRBV28	TRBJ1-2	NA	CASNAGTEYGYTF	TGTGCCAGCAACGCGGGGACGGAATATGGCTACACCTTC
NA	TRBV5-1	TRBJ2-7	NA	CASSLSLFGSVYEQYF	TGCGCCAGCAGCTTGAGTTTGTTCGGGAGTGTTTACGAGCAGTACTTC
TRBD2	TRBV27	TRBJ2-3	NA	CASTRTSGRSRDTQYF	TGTGCCAGCACCCGGACTAGCGGGAGGAGCAGGGATACGCAGTATTTT
TRBD1	TRBV7-6	TRBJ1-2	NA	CASSYLQGDYTF	TGTGCCAGCAGCTATCTACAGGGGGACTACACCTTC
NA	TRBV9	TRBJ1-2	NA	CASSARSKGYTF	TGTGCCAGCAGCGCCCGGTCGAAAGGCTACACCTTC
NA	TRBV21-1	TRBJ1-2	once	CASSLRDRGVGEYGYTF	TGTGCCAGCAGCCTCCGGGACAGGGGTGTTGGGGAATATGGCTACACCTTC
TRBD1	TRBV11-1	TRBJ1-6	NA	CASSLDARGSYNSPLHF	TGTGCCAGCAGCTTAGACGCCAGGGGGTCCTATAATTCACCCCTCCACTTT
TRBD1	TRBV7-2	TRBJ1-3	NA	CASSLGTGGGNTIYF	TGTGCCAGCAGCTTAGGGACAGGGGGTGGAAACACCATATATTTT
NA	TRBV5-1	TRBJ1-1	NA	CASSLGGTSNTEAFF	TGCGCCAGCAGCTTGGGGGGGACTTCGAACACTGAAGCTTTCTTT
TRBD2	TRBV18	TRBJ2-7	NA	CASSPAGGAREQYF	TGTGCCAGCTCACCAGCGGGAGGGGCACGCGAGCAGTACTTC
NA	TRBV28	TRBJ2-1	NA	CASYSYKQAQNSYNEQFF	TGTGCCAGCTACTCTTATAAACAGGCCCAGAACTCCTACAATGAGCAGTTCTTC
TRBD2	TRBV28	TRBJ2-5	NA	CASSVGTSGYQETQYF	TGTGCCAGCAGTGTTGGGACTAGCGGCTACCAAGAGACCCAGTACTTC
TRBD1	TRBV10-3	TRBJ1-1	NA	CASQETGRNTEAFF	TGTGCCAGTCAGGAGACAGGGCGGAACACTGAAGCTTTCTTT
TRBD1	TRBV27	TRBJ1-2	NA	CASKLGQGDYGYTF	TGTGCCAGCAAGTTGGGACAGGGGGACTATGGCTACACCTTC
NA	TRBV19	TRBJ1-2	once	CASSPRTAISNYGYTF	TGTGCCAGTAGTCCCCGGACAGCCATCTCTAACTATGGCTACACCTTC
TRBD1	TRBV5-4	TRBJ1-6	NA	CASSPGTASNSPLHF	TGTGCCAGCAGCCCCGGGACAGCTAGCAATTCACCCCTCCACTTT
NA	TRBV18	TRBJ2-3	NA	CASSPNTYSTDTQYF	TGTGCCAGCTCACCAAACACGTATAGCACAGATACGCAGTATTTT